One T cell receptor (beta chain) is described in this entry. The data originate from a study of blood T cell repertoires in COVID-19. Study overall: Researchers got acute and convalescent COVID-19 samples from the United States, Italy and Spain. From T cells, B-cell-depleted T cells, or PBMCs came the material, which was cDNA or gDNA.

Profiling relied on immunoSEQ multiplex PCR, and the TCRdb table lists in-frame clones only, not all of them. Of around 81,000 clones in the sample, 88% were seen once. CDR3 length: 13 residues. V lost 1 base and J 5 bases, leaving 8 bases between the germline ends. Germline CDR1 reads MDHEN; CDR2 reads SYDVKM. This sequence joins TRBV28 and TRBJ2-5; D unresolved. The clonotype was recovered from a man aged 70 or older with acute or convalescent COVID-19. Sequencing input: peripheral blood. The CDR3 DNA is TGTGCCAGCAGTTTATATTTCGGGGAGACCCAGTACTTC. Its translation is CASSLYFGETQYF.